The 3 T cell receptor beta chains listed next were all sequenced from one sample in a study of cytomegalovirus exposure and HLA in healthy donors (dated by TCRdb to 2015 to 2018). Receptor libraries were prepared by the immunoSEQ multiplex PCR assay. For the multiplex PCR, a mixture combining 60 forward primers for TCR Vbeta segments and 13 reverse primers for TCR Jbeta segments was used. Entries here come from immuneACCESS through TCRdb and include only in-frame sequences with V and J called. Some clones fail to appear in such tables; in the studies checked, an unresolved V gene covers under half of the shortfall, and the cause of the remainder is unknown. This sample is represented by about 180,000 clones; roughly 77% of them were singletons. Together, the top ten hold 1.5% to 2% of the sample. Sequenced input: PBMCs. The source is a woman aged 30 to 39 in good health and CMV-seronegative.

The rearrangement joins TRBV7-3 to TRBJ1-3; 8 nucleotides match TRBD1. The CDR3 contains 15 residues. V was clipped by 6 bases and J by 1 base; unmatched bases: 5. Per germline, CDR1 SGHTA and CDR2 FQGTGA. The CDR3 reads CASSSTGDSGNTIYF. The CDR3 DNA reads as TGTGCCAGCAGTTCGACAGGGGATTCTGGAAACACCATATATTTT.

This clone was picked up one time. This rearrangement joins TRBV4-1 to TRBJ1-2; 7 positions match TRBD1. J lost 7 bases, V lost 4 bases, and 12 bases had no gene match. From germline, CDR1 is MGHRA and CDR2 YSYEKL. The CDR3 totals 15 residues. CDR3 residues: CASSPRDSLASGYTF. The CDR3 nucleotides are TGCGCCAGCAGCCCCCGGGACAGCCTAGCGAGTGGCTACACCTTC.

This clone was counted a few times. The chain employs TRBV7-6 and TRBJ2-7; D remains ambiguous. Germline V CDR1 and CDR2: SGHVS, FNYEAQ. Deletions cut 5 bases from V and 0 bases from J, with 11 bases between. This CDR3 has 14 amino acids. CDR3 bases: TGTGCCAGCAGCCCCCGCGTGCTCTCCTACGAGCAGTACTTC. Translated: CASSPRVLSYEQYF. The whole variable domain, remainder taken from reference TRBV7-6 and TRBJ2-7, is GAGVSQSPRYKVTKRGQDVALRCDPISGHVSLYWYRQALGQGPEFLTYFNYEAQQDKSGLPNDRFSAERPEGSISTLTIQRTEQRDSAMYRCASSPRVLSYEQYFGPGTRLTVT.